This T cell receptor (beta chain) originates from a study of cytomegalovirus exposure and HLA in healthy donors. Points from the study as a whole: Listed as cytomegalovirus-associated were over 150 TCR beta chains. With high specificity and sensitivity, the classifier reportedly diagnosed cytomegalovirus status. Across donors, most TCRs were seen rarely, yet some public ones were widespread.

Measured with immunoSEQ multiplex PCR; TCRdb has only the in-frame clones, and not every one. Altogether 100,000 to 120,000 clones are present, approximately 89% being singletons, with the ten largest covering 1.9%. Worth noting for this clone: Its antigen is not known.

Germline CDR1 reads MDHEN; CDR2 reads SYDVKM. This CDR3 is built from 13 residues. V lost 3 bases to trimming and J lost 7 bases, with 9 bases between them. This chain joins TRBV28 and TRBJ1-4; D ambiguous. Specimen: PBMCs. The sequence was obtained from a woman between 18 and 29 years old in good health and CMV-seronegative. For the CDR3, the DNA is TGTGCCAGCAGTTTGAGGCCCCGTGAAAAACTGTTTTTT. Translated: CASSLRPREKLFF.